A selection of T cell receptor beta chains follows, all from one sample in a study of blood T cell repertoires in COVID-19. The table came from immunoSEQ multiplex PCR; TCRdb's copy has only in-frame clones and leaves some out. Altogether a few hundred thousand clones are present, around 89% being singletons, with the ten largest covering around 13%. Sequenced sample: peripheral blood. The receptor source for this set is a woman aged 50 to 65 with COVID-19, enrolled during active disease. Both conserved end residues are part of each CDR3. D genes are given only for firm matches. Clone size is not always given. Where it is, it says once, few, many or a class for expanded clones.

TGTGCCAGCAGCCCCGACAGGGTAACAGATACGCAGTATTTT,CASSPDRVTDTQYF,TRBD1,NA,TRBV2,TRBJ2-3
TGTGCCAGCAGCCGTAGTACAGGGGACACCATATATTTT,CASSRSTGDTIYF,TRBD1,NA,TRBV14,TRBJ1-3
TGTGCCAGCTCCCCGGGACAGGAGAATGAAAAACTGTTTTTT,CASSPGQENEKLFF,TRBD1,NA,TRBV18,TRBJ1-4
TGCGCCAGCAGCGAGAGACCTAGCGGAGAGCAGTTCTTC,CASSERPSGEQFF,TRBD2,NA,TRBV10-1,TRBJ2-1
TGTGCCAGCAGCTTAGGCTTGACTAGCGGGGGGGCGCGATACAATGAGCAGTTCTTC,CASSLGLTSGGARYNEQFF,TRBD2,NA,TRBV13,TRBJ2-1
TGTGCCCCGGGGGACCCCCTCTTGTTTTTTGGCGGCGAGCAGTACTTC,CAPGDPLLFFGGEQYF,NA,NA,TRBV24-1,TRBJ2-7
TGTGCCTGCAGGGGAAGGCCTAGCGGGAGGCCCTATTCCTACAATGAGCAGTTCTTC,CACRGRPSGRPYSYNEQFF,TRBD2,NA,TRBV30,TRBJ2-1
TGTGCCAGCAGCTCGGACAGGGAGGGCCAGCCCCAGCATTTT,CASSSDREGQPQHF,TRBD1,NA,TRBV5-4,TRBJ1-5
TGCGCCAGCAGCCTTGAATCGGGGAGGGGTTCACCCCTCCACTTT,CASSLESGRGSPLHF,NA,NA,TRBV4-1,TRBJ1-6
TGTGCCAGCTCGCTGGCCACGCGAGGGAAGGATGAGCAGTTCTTC,CASSLATRGKDEQFF,NA,NA,TRBV3-1/TRBV3-2,TRBJ2-1
TGCAGCGCCTGGGCAACAGCAAGTCCTAACTATGGCTACACCTTC,CSAWATASPNYGYTF,NA,NA,TRBV29-1,TRBJ1-2
TGCAGTGCTAGTAACCTCGACAGGGGTCGGGAAAAACTGTTTTTT,CSASNLDRGREKLFF,TRBD1,NA,TRBV20-1,TRBJ1-4
TGCGCCAGCAGCCTTACTTTATTAGGACAGTCTGCAACTAATGAAAAACTGTTTTTT,CASSLTLLGQSATNEKLFF,NA,NA,TRBV4-1,TRBJ1-4
TGTGCCAGCAGTGTCCAGGGAAGGGGAAACTCCTACGAGCAGTACTTC,CASSVQGRGNSYEQYF,NA,NA,TRBV6-1,TRBJ2-7
TGCGCCAGCAGCCATCTCCGGGACAGGGCTTTCTACGAGCAGTACTTC,CASSHLRDRAFYEQYF,TRBD1,few,TRBV4-1,TRBJ2-7
TGTGCCAGCAGCTTAGGAGCCGCCGGGACTAGTTACGAGCAGTACTTC,CASSLGAAGTSYEQYF,TRBD2,NA,TRBV11-2,TRBJ2-7
TGTGCCAGCAGTAGGGACTTGACCGGAAACATTCAGTACTTC,CASSRDLTGNIQYF,NA,NA,TRBV28,TRBJ2-4
TGCGCCAGCAGCTTGGCCGGGACTGCTAGCTCCTACGAGCAGTACTTC,CASSLAGTASSYEQYF,NA,NA,TRBV5-1,TRBJ2-7
TGTGCCAGCACCCAACAGGGTTTCGGGTATGGCTACACCTTC,CASTQQGFGYGYTF,NA,NA,TRBV6-5,TRBJ1-2
TGTGCCAGCAGCGAAGAACAGGGGTGGGGAACTGAAGCTTTCTTT,CASSEEQGWGTEAFF,TRBD1,NA,TRBV2,TRBJ1-1
TGTGCCAGCAGTTTTGGGGGGGGTGGCAATCAGCCCCAGCATTTT,CASSFGGGGNQPQHF,NA,NA,TRBV28,TRBJ1-5
TGTGCCAGCAGCTTAGGGGCAGGGATGACTGAAGCTTTCTTT,CASSLGAGMTEAFF,NA,NA,TRBV11-1,TRBJ1-1
TGTGCCAGCAGCGTAGGAGGGTCCTCCTACGAGCAGTACTTT,CASSVGGSSYEQYF,NA,NA,TRBV9,TRBJ2-7
TGTGCCAGCAGCTACGGGGGGGGCCCGGCCTACGAGCAGTACTTC,CASSYGGGPAYEQYF,TRBD2,NA,TRBV7-3,TRBJ2-7
TGTGCCAGCAGCCAGACTCCAACTAATGAAAAACTGTTTTTT,CASSQTPTNEKLFF,NA,NA,TRBV3-1/TRBV3-2,TRBJ1-4
TGTGCCTGGACTACACGGGGGGCAGATACGCAGTATTTT,CAWTTRGADTQYF,TRBD2,NA,TRBV30,TRBJ2-3
TGTGCCAGCACCGATGGAGGGCTCTATGGCTACACCTTC,CASTDGGLYGYTF,NA,NA,TRBV9,TRBJ1-2
TGTGCCAGCATGTCCGGGGGGAGTGGAGAAAAACTGTTTTTT,CASMSGGSGEKLFF,NA,NA,TRBV28,TRBJ1-4
TGCGCCAGCAGTCCCGGGGAAGTTTCACCCCTCCACTTT,CASSPGEVSPLHF,NA,few,TRBV5-1,TRBJ1-6
TGCGCCAGCAGCTTGAAAGGGGTTGCTACTGAAGCTTTCTTT,CASSLKGVATEAFF,NA,NA,TRBV5-1,TRBJ1-1
TGTGCCAGCTCACCTAGCGCCGGGGAGCTGTTTTTT,CASSPSAGELFF,NA,NA,TRBV18,TRBJ2-2
TGCGCCAGCAGCTACAGGTTAAGGGAGACCCAGTACTTC,CASSYRLRETQYF,NA,NA,TRBV5-1,TRBJ2-5
TGTGCCAGCAGCGACCAGGGGATCGCGTCTCGGGATGAGCAGTTCTTC,CASSDQGIASRDEQFF,NA,NA,TRBV9,TRBJ2-1
TGTGCCACATTACAGGGTTGGGATTCACCCCTCCACTTT,CATLQGWDSPLHF,NA,few,TRBV5-3,TRBJ1-6
TGTGCCACCGCTGGGTCGGGTGGTCAGCCCCAGCATTTT,CATAGSGGQPQHF,NA,NA,TRBV24-1,TRBJ1-5
TGTGCCAGTAGTTTGGACTCATTCACAGATACGCAGTATTTT,CASSLDSFTDTQYF,NA,NA,TRBV19,TRBJ2-3
TGTGCCTGGAGTGTTGGGCCGTCCCGGTATGGCTACACCTTC,CAWSVGPSRYGYTF,NA,NA,TRBV30,TRBJ1-2
TGTGCCAGCAGCCTCAATTGGGGCCCCGCCAATGAGCAGTTCTTC,CASSLNWGPANEQFF,NA,NA,TRBV7-2,TRBJ2-1
TGCAGTGCAGCCGAGGGCTATTTT,CSAAEGYF,NA,NA,TRBV20-1,TRBJ2-3
TGTGCCAGCAGCCCCGGGGGAGCGGGGATAGTTACGCAGTATTTT,CASSPGGAGIVTQYF,TRBD2,NA,TRBV11-3,TRBJ2-3
TGTGCCAGTAGTATATCGGGAGGCAATGAGCAGTTCTTC,CASSISGGNEQFF,TRBD2,NA,TRBV19,TRBJ2-1
TGTGCCAGCAGTTATGTGGACGGGAATAATTCACCCCTCCACTTT,CASSYVDGNNSPLHF,NA,NA,TRBV6-5,TRBJ1-6
TGTGCCAGCAGCTTAGTTTACCAAGCGAATGAGCAGTTCTTC,CASSLVYQANEQFF,NA,NA,TRBV7-2,TRBJ2-1
TGCGCCAGCAGCCCTCCAGGGGCCGGACATGGCTACACCTTC,CASSPPGAGHGYTF,NA,NA,TRBV4-1,TRBJ1-2
TGTGCCACCAGTGACAGGGGGAATCATGGCTACACCTTC,CATSDRGNHGYTF,TRBD1,NA,TRBV24-1,TRBJ1-2
TGCGCCAGCAGCTTGGACTACTCTGGAAACACCATATATTTT,CASSLDYSGNTIYF,NA,NA,TRBV5-1,TRBJ1-3
TGTGCCAGTAGTACTGCTATCTCTGGGGCCAACGTCCTGACTTTC,CASSTAISGANVLTF,NA,NA,TRBV19,TRBJ2-6
TGTGCCAGCAGTCCCACCTACGAGCAGTACTTC,CASSPTYEQYF,NA,few,TRBV28,TRBJ2-7
TGTGCCAGCAGCGGACAGCTAGCCTACGAGCAGTACTTC,CASSGQLAYEQYF,NA,NA,TRBV7-9,TRBJ2-7
TGTGCCACCAGCCCCCCCCCGGGACAGACATTCATGAACACTGAAGCTTTCTTT,CATSPPPGQTFMNTEAFF,TRBD1,few,TRBV15,TRBJ1-1
TGTGCCAGCAGAATCGGGGGGGCCAACACCGGGGAGCTGTTTTTT,CASRIGGANTGELFF,TRBD2,once,TRBV7-9,TRBJ2-2
TGTGCCAGCAGCCTTTATCTTCACTATGGCTACACCTTC,CASSLYLHYGYTF,NA,NA,TRBV14,TRBJ1-2
TGTGCCAGCCAGGATGGTTATGGCTACACCTTC,CASQDGYGYTF,NA,NA,TRBV28,TRBJ1-2
TGTGCCAGCAGCGTAGTGGGGGAGGGAAAAGCTTTCTTT,CASSVVGEGKAFF,NA,NA,TRBV9,TRBJ1-1
TGTGCCAGCAGCCTAACCGGGACAGGGGTATATGGCTACACCTTC,CASSLTGTGVYGYTF,TRBD1,NA,TRBV7-8,TRBJ1-2
TGCGCCAGCAGCTCGCGACAGGGAGGCTATGGCTACACCTTC,CASSSRQGGYGYTF,TRBD1,NA,TRBV5-1,TRBJ1-2
TGTGCCTGGGGGCCGGCCCTTACCCGAGGAGAGACCCAGTACTTC,CAWGPALTRGETQYF,NA,NA,TRBV30,TRBJ2-5
TGTGCCACCAGTGGGGGACTGACCCCAAACATTCAGTACTTC,CATSGGLTPNIQYF,NA,NA,TRBV24-1,TRBJ2-4
TGTGCCAGTAGTATAGGGACTAGCGGACCGGGGGGGGAGACCCAGTACTTC,CASSIGTSGPGGETQYF,TRBD2,NA,TRBV19,TRBJ2-5
TGTGCCAGCAGTGAAGAGGGGGGGACCTACGAGCAGTACTTC,CASSEEGGTYEQYF,NA,once,TRBV6-1,TRBJ2-7